One and the same sample provided the 26 T cell receptor beta chains below, sequenced in a study of regulatory T cells in long-lasting Graves disease. Through Arm-PCR of CDR3 regions and iRepertoire HTBI primers, TCR beta libraries were built. TCRdb reprocessed the multiplex PCR reads with MiXCR, giving one entry per CDR3 protein. The data contain hundreds of thousands of distinct CDR3 sequences, under 20% of them singletons. Time point of the sample: newly diagnosed GD, antithyroid drugs for less than 3 months. The TCR library used RNA extracted from PBMCs. This same sample was also taken into another study, of T cells in Graves' hyperthyroidism and ophthalmopathy.

The sample was peripheral blood mononuclear cells (PBMCs), taken at new diagnosis, from a patient treated with antithyroid drugs. These receptors originate from a woman aged 25 to 39 with Graves disease.

Ten or more counts support this clonotype. This sequence joins TRBV5-1 and TRBJ2-1, with TRBD1 as a possible D gene (5 bases). This CDR3 has 17 residues. Per the germline V gene, CDR1 is SGHRS and CDR2 is YFSETQ. The V gene lost 0 bases and the J gene lost 3 bases, with 16 bases spanning the gap. The CDR3 sequence is CASSLGGWGRNYNEQFF. In DNA form, the CDR3 reads TGCGCCAGCAGCTTGGGAGGTTGGGGCCGAAACTACAATGAGCAGTTCTTC. The whole variable domain, remainder taken from reference TRBV5-1 and TRBJ2-1, is KAGVTQTPRYLIKTRGQQVTLSCSPISGHRSVSWYQQTPGQGLQFLFEYFSETQRNKGNFPGRFSGRQFSNSRSEMNVSTLELGDSALYLCASSLGGWGRNYNEQFFGPGTRLTVL.

Worth noting for this clonotype: Since no conserved phenylalanine or tryptophan closes the CDR3, a read error is the likely cause. The V gene is TRBV2, the J gene TRBJ1-1; D is unresolved. V lost 6 bases to trimming and J lost 4 bases, with 15 bases between them. Germline assignment: CDR1 SNHLY and CDR2 FYNNEI. This CDR3 has 14 amino acids. CDR3 nucleotide sequence: TGTGCCAGCAGATTGAGACACTTGAGCACTGAAGCTTTCCTT. Translated, it gives CASRLRHLSTEAFL.

This clonotype was found many times. This chain uses TRBV27 with TRBJ2-7; 10 nucleotides agree with TRBD1. CDR1 and CDR2 from the germline V gene are MNHEY and SMNVEV (reference sequence). V lost 5 bases, J lost 5 bases, and 6 bases stayed unmatched. CDR3 length: 14 amino acids. CDR3 coding DNA: TGTGCCAGCAGTCCATTTGGGACAGGGGACGAGCAGTACTTC. Its protein product is CASSPFGTGDEQYF.

With respect to this clonotype: A much bigger clone sits one base away, suggesting this may be a read error. The rearrangement uses TRBV27 and TRBJ1-2; possibly TRBD1 for D (5 bases). The V end lost 2 bases, the J end lost 12 bases, and 19 bases lay between the germline ends. Germline V CDR1 and CDR2: MNHEY, SMNVEV (reference sequence). CDR3 length: 14 amino acids. In DNA, the CDR3 is TGTGCCAGCAGTTTAGCCCCCGGGGTGCGGGGCCACACCTTC. Protein: CASSLAPGVRGHTF.

The chain combines TRBV3-1 with TRBJ1-6, with D unclear. The CDR3 is 14 amino acids. V was shortened by 0 bases and J by 10 bases, with 10 bases between the two germline ends. Germline CDR1 reads LGHDT; CDR2 reads YNNKEL (reference sequence). This CDR3 reads CASSQEGSFSPLHF. CDR3 nucleotides: TGTGCCAGCAGCCAAGAGGGTTCTTTCTCACCCCTCCACTTT. Combining the CDR3 with reference TRBV3-1 and TRBJ1-6 gives the whole variable domain DTAVSQTPKYLVTQMGNDKSIKCEQNLGHDTMYWYKQDSKKFLKIMFSYNNKELIINETVPNRFSPKSPDKAHLNLHINSLELGDSAVYFCASSQEGSFSPLHFGNGTRLTVT.

In its sample, this clonotype was seen many times. The chain uses TRBV7-9 and TRBJ1-1, with D possibly matching TRBD1 (5 bases). CDR1 is SEHNR, CDR2 FQNEAQ, per germline (reference sequence). V was clipped by 3 bases and J by 0 bases, with 11 bases between them. The CDR3 is 15 amino acids. Here the CDR3 DNA reads TGTGCCAGCAGCTTCGGTGGAGGGGTGAACACTGAAGCTTTCTTT. This codes for CASSFGGGVNTEAFF.

The table lists this clonotype with a few counts. V is TRBV19 and J is TRBJ2-1; TRBD2 matches at 14 bases. The V gene's germline CDR1 is LNHDA and CDR2 SQIVND (reference sequence). J lost 8 bases, V lost 4 bases, and 7 bases had no gene match. The CDR3 runs 16 residues. The CDR3 reads CASSTGTSGSGYEQFF. The CDR3 DNA follows: TGTGCCAGTAGTACAGGGACTAGCGGGAGTGGTTATGAGCAGTTCTTC. The variable domain in full, completed from reference TRBV19 and TRBJ2-1, reads DGGITQSPKYLFRKEGQNVTLSCEQNLNHDAMYWYRQDPGQGLRLIYYSQIVNDFQKGDIAEGYSVSREKKESFPLTVTSAQKNPTAFYLCASSTGTSGSGYEQFFGPGTRLTVL.

This clonotype showed up many times. V gene TRBV11-2 combines with J gene TRBJ1-1; D is undetermined. This CDR3 spans 13 amino acids. V lost 1 base and J lost 4, with 7 bases in between. From germline, CDR1 is SGHAT and CDR2 FQNNGV. CDR3 in amino acids: CASSLVEATEAFF. In DNA, the CDR3 is TGTGCCAGCAGCTTAGTTGAGGCCACTGAAGCTTTCTTT. The full variable domain, rest sourced from reference TRBV11-2 and TRBJ1-1, is EAGVAQSPRYKIIEKRQSVAFWCNPISGHATLYWYQQILGQGPKLLIQFQNNGVVDDSQLPKDRFSAERLKGVDSTLKIQPAKLEDSAVYLCASSLVEATEAFFGQGTRLTVV.

This clonotype was recorded many times. The genes are TRBV28 and TRBJ2-1; a possible D gene is TRBD2 (7 bases). V was pared by 0 bases and J by 3 bases, with 21 bases between. CDR3 length: 19 amino acids. Germline lookup yields CDR1 MDHEN and CDR2 SYDVKM. The CDR3 sequence is CASSLWYPRGRGNYNEQFF. The CDR3 DNA sequence: TGTGCCAGCAGTTTATGGTACCCCCGGGGGCGGGGGAACTACAATGAGCAGTTCTTC.

This clonotype was seen a handful of times. The chain is built from TRBV6-4 and TRBJ1-6; 7 bases line up with TRBD1. CDR1 is MRHNA, CDR2 SNTAGT, per germline. CDR3 length: 15 amino acids. The junction had 8 bases not matched to a gene; V was cut back by 5 bases and J by 7 bases. DNA of the CDR3: TGTGCCAGCAGTTCAACAGGGGAAGGGAATTCACCCCTCCACTTT. Encoded protein: CASSSTGEGNSPLHF.

This clonotype was counted only a few times. V gene TRBV6-2 or TRBV6-3 combines with J gene TRBJ2-1; D is perhaps TRBD2 (5 bases). Trimming pared 0 bases from V and 6 bases from J, leaving 15 bases between. The CDR3 loop spans 16 amino acids. Germline V gene data show CDR1 as MNHEY and CDR2 as SVGEGT. In nucleotides, the CDR3 is TGTGCCAGCAGTTACTCGAGCCAGCGGAGCCTCAATGAGCAGTTCTTC. This encodes CASSYSSQRSLNEQFF.

Remarks on this clonotype: A much larger clone lies a single base off, so this may be a read error. V and J are TRBV28 and TRBJ1-5; perhaps TRBD1 as D (5 bases). Germline V CDR1 and CDR2: MDHEN, SYDVKM. The CDR3 consists of 15 residues. The CDR3 bases are TGTACCAGCAGTTTAACGGCAGGGTCCAACCAGCCCCAGCATTTT. Protein: CTSSLTAGSNQPQHF.

This clonotype was observed a single time. One junction end disagrees with the germline gene, perhaps due to a read error. The J gene is TRBJ2-3, the V gene TRBV6-2 or TRBV6-3, with TRBD1 matching over 7 bases. Per germline, CDR1 MNHEY and CDR2 SVGEGT. This CDR3 spans 15 amino acids. The CDR3: CASSYLGSGTDTRYF. CDR3 DNA: TGTGCCAGCAGTTACTTGGGTTCGGGGACAGATACGCGGTATTTT.

This clonotype was recorded at least ten times. The chain uses TRBV11-2 and TRBJ2-1, with D uncertain. CDR3 length: 14 amino acids. Germline-derived CDR1 and CDR2 are SGHAT and FQNNGV. Trimming stripped 8 bases from V and 7 bases from J, with 18 bases between. The DNA of the CDR3 is TGTGCCAGCCTTCTCACGGGCGTGAGGAATGAGCAGTTCTTC. Protein product: CASLLTGVRNEQFF.

This chain uses TRBV3-1 with TRBJ1-6; 7 nucleotides agree with TRBD1. V trimming: 10 bases; J trimming: 6 bases; junction bases outside the gene matches: 9. Looked up from germline, CDR1 is LGHDT and CDR2 is YNNKEL (reference sequence). The CDR3 runs 14 residues. In DNA, the CDR3 is TGTGCCACTGGAAAACAGGGGAGTAATTCACCCCTCCACTTT. Translated, it gives CATGKQGSNSPLHF.

This clonotype was observed at least ten times. The rearrangement joins TRBV28 to TRBJ1-6; 12 nucleotides align to TRBD1. The CDR3 covers 16 residues. Germline V lookup: CDR1 MDHEN, CDR2 SYDVKM. With V trimmed by 5 bases and J by 9 bases, 8 bases remained unmatched. CDR3 sequence reads: CASSTWDRGRSSPLHF. The DNA for the CDR3 is TGTGCCAGCAGTACTTGGGACAGGGGGCGTTCTTCACCCCTCCACTTT. The full variable domain, its missing parts supplied by reference TRBV28 and TRBJ1-6, is DVKVTQSSRYLVKRTGEKVFLECVQDMDHENMFWYRQDPGLGLRLIYFSYDVKMKEKGDIPEGYSVSREKKERFSLILESASTNQTSMYLCASSTWDRGRSSPLHFGNGTRLTVT.

The chain links TRBV3-1 to TRBJ1-6, with a possible D match to TRBD1 (6 bases). The germline CDR1 and CDR2 sequences are LGHDT and YNNKEL (reference sequence). The CDR3 consists of 16 residues. V gave up 1 base and J gave up 7 bases, with 14 bases separating them. CDR3 sequence: CASSQVGHRVNSPLHF. CDR3 sequence (DNA): TGTGCCAGCAGCCAAGTAGGTCACAGGGTAAATTCACCCCTCCACTTT.

This clonotype was detected many times. V usage is TRBV12-3 or TRBV12-4 and J usage is TRBJ1-5; D is unresolved. V lost 1 base, J lost 7 bases, and 11 bases lay in between. The CDR3 is 14 amino acids. CDR3 bases: TGTGCCAGCAGTTTAGGGGCGGGAGTACAGCCCCAGCATTTT. This encodes CASSLGAGVQPQHF.

This clonotype was detected many times. The V gene is TRBV2, the J gene TRBJ2-1; 8 bases align to TRBD2. Losses at the gene ends were 6 bases for V and 2 bases for J; bases not matched to a gene: 6. The CDR3 totals 15 residues. The V gene's germline CDR1 is SNHLY and CDR2 FYNNEI. The CDR3 nucleotides are TGTGCCAGCAGGCGGGGACTAGGGACCTACAATGAGCAGTTCTTC. Its protein product is CASRRGLGTYNEQFF.

This clonotype was counted many times. V usage is TRBV7-8 and J usage is TRBJ1-1, with TRBD1 matching 8 bases. V lost 5 bases to trimming and J lost 3 bases; unmatched junction nucleotides: 8. There are 15 residues in the CDR3. Germline CDR1 and CDR2: SGHVS and FQNEAQ. CDR3 loop: CASSHRTGRDTEAFF. CDR3 nucleotides: TGTGCCAGCAGCCACCGGACAGGGCGGGACACTGAAGCTTTCTTT.

This clonotype was observed a handful of times. The rearrangement links TRBV5-1 to TRBJ2-5; TRBD1 matches 9 bases. After removal of 2 bases from V and 4 bases from J, the junction contained 6 bases not matched to a gene. Germline assignment: CDR1 SGHRS and CDR2 YFSETQ. The CDR3 length is 15 residues. The CDR3 nucleotides read TGCGCCAGCAGCTTACAGGGGGCTATGGGAGAGACCCAGTACTTC. Its translation is CASSLQGAMGETQYF. Variable domain in full (rest from reference TRBV5-1 and TRBJ2-5): KAGVTQTPRYLIKTRGQQVTLSCSPISGHRSVSWYQQTPGQGLQFLFEYFSETQRNKGNFPGRFSGRQFSNSRSEMNVSTLELGDSALYLCASSLQGAMGETQYFGPGTRLLVL.

Only a few counts were recorded for this clonotype. V is TRBV13 and J is TRBJ2-3; a weak D match, TRBD2 (5 bases). This CDR3 is 15 amino acids long. Germline CDR1 reads PRHDT; CDR2 reads FYEKMQ (reference sequence). V was pared by 5 bases and J by 5 bases, with 17 bases between. CDR3 DNA sequence: TGTGCCAGCAGCCCCCCCCGAGAGGGAATAGATACGCAGTATTTT. Translation gives CASSPPREGIDTQYF.

This clonotype was observed many times. This chain links TRBV27 with TRBJ2-1; 11 nucleotides align to TRBD2. The trim removed 5 bases at V and 7 bases at J, leaving 13 bases unmatched. CDR1 MNHEY and CDR2 SMNVEV come from the germline V gene (reference sequence). CDR3 size: 17 residues. The CDR3 loop is CASSPLQLAGVGNEQFF. Written as DNA, the CDR3 is TGTGCCAGCAGTCCCCTACAACTAGCGGGAGTGGGGAATGAGCAGTTCTTC.

This clonotype was recorded at least ten times. The V and J genes are TRBV29-1 and TRBJ2-7, with TRBD1 as a possible D gene (5 bases). CDR3 size: 14 residues. V shed 7 bases and J shed 2 bases, with 18 bases lying between them. CDR1 is SQVTM and CDR2 is ANQGSEA in the germline V gene. The CDR3 nucleotides read TGCAGCGCTGGGGCAGGCTCGCGAGCCTACGAGCAGTACTTC. Translating it yields CSAGAGSRAYEQYF.

The table lists this clonotype with many counts. The chain is built from TRBV28 and TRBJ1-2; no reliable D call. Germline loops: CDR1 MDHEN, CDR2 SYDVKM. Deletions cut 2 bases from V and 3 bases from J, with 16 bases between. The CDR3 runs to 16 residues. The CDR3 protein is CASSLLRASGDYGYTF. The CDR3 coding sequence is TGTGCCAGCAGTTTACTGAGGGCCTCCGGGGACTATGGCTACACCTTC.

A few counts support this clonotype. The rearrangement joins TRBV3-1 to TRBJ2-7; D gene unclear. Trimming shortened V by 5 bases and J by 7 bases, and 9 bases separated the two germline ends. CDR3 length: 11 residues. Germline V gene lookup returns CDR1 LGHDT and CDR2 YNNKEL (reference sequence). CDR3 bases: TGTGCCAGCAGCATATCTGGGGAGCAGTACTTC. The encoded protein is CASSISGEQYF.